The 2 T cell receptor beta chains listed next were all sequenced from one sample in a study of shared clonotypes between healthy human individuals. Clones were read by immunoSEQ multiplex PCR, and TCRdb kept only the in-frame ones, dropping some. The top ten clones hold nearly 0.065% of a sample with 500,000 to 550,000 clones, about 96% of them seen once. The sequenced material came from naive CD4+ T cells sorted from blood. Stated subset: CD45RA+ positively selected. These receptors originate from a woman between 25 and 40 years old in good health.

J is TRBJ2-7 and V is TRBV11-2; D is undetermined. Germline CDR1 reads SGHAT; CDR2 reads FQNNGV. The CDR3 spans 15 residues. V lost 0 bases, J lost 2 bases, and 11 bases lay in between. CDR3 in amino acids: CASSLEGGRTYEQYF. CDR3 DNA sequence: TGTGCCAGCAGCTTAGAGGGCGGTAGAACCTACGAGCAGTACTTC. Together with reference TRBV11-2 and TRBJ2-7, the CDR3 gives the full variable domain: EAGVAQSPRYKIIEKRQSVAFWCNPISGHATLYWYQQILGQGPKLLIQFQNNGVVDDSQLPKDRFSAERLKGVDSTLKIQPAKLEDSAVYLCASSLEGGRTYEQYFGPGTRLTVT.

This chain uses TRBV5-1 with TRBJ1-1; possible D gene TRBD1, 6 bases. Trimming cost V 6 bases and J 0 bases, with 18 bases left between them. The CDR3 runs to 16 residues. CDR1 and CDR2 (germline): SGHRS, YFSETQ. CDR3 sequence: CASNENAGAMNTEAFF. Here the CDR3 DNA reads TGCGCCAGCAACGAAAACGCGGGGGCCATGAACACTGAAGCTTTCTTT. Variable domain in full (rest from reference TRBV5-1 and TRBJ1-1): KAGVTQTPRYLIKTRGQQVTLSCSPISGHRSVSWYQQTPGQGLQFLFEYFSETQRNKGNFPGRFSGRQFSNSRSEMNVSTLELGDSALYLCASNENAGAMNTEAFFGQGTRLTVV.